The 16 T cell receptor beta chains given below trace back to one sample, sequenced in a study of immune cell composition in non-small cell lung cancer. Assay used: immunoSEQ multiplex PCR; TCRdb lists only in-frame clones, some missing. The sample contains 3,200 or so clones, roughly three quarters of which appear only once. The sample was lung tumor tissue. These receptors were collected from a human donor with non-small cell lung cancer.

This clone came up a few times. The V call is TRBV30, the J call TRBJ1-1; TRBD1 aligns across 8 bases. V gave up 5 bases and J gave up 4 bases; unmatched junction bases: 6. Per germline, CDR1 GTSNPN and CDR2 SVGIG (reference sequence). This CDR3 comprises 13 residues. The CDR3 loop is CAWATGAATEAFF. In nucleotides, the CDR3 is TGTGCCTGGGCGACAGGGGCGGCCACTGAAGCTTTCTTT.

This chain connects TRBV6-5 to TRBJ1-6; TRBD1 agrees at 7 bases. V lost 5 bases to trimming and J lost 8 bases; unmatched junction nucleotides: 6. The CDR3 consists of 14 residues. The V gene's germline CDR1 is MNHEY and CDR2 SVGAGI. CDR3 nucleotides: TGTGCCAGCAGTCCCCGGGACAGCGATTCACCCCTCCACTTT. It yields the protein CASSPRDSDSPLHF.

This chain links TRBV18 with TRBJ1-4; 10 positions agree with TRBD1. Germline V gene lookup returns CDR1 KGHSH and CDR2 LQKENI. Losses at the gene ends were 6 bases for V and 6 bases for J; bases not matched to a gene: 10. The CDR3 is 16 amino acids. CDR3 amino acids: CASSPAWTGGYEKLFF. The CDR3 nucleotides read TGTGCCAGCTCGCCAGCATGGACAGGGGGGTATGAAAAACTGTTTTTT.

V is TRBV9 and J is TRBJ2-1, with D perhaps matching TRBD1 (6 bases). Germline CDR1 is SGDLS and CDR2 is YYNGEE. The CDR3 length is 18 residues. Trimming took off 3 bases at V and 1 base at J, with 20 bases between the two ends. The CDR3 coding sequence is TGTGCCAGCAGCGGATCTGGGGGCATGATAGGTTCCTACAATGAGCAGTTCTTC. Protein sequence: CASSGSGGMIGSYNEQFF. Looking up the rest from reference TRBV9 and TRBJ2-1 gives the full variable domain: DSGVTQTPKHLITATGQRVTLRCSPRSGDLSVYWYQQSLDQGLQFLIQYYNGEERAKGNILERFSAQQFPDLHSELNLSSLELGDSALYFCASSGSGGMIGSYNEQFFGPGTRLTVL.

The chain links TRBV4-3 to TRBJ2-5, with D possibly being TRBD2 (5 bases). This CDR3 spans 13 amino acids. Trimming took off 9 bases at V and 7 bases at J, with 18 bases between the two ends. Germline V gene sequence: CDR1 LGHNA, CDR2 YSLEER. CDR3 DNA sequence: TGCGCCAGGCCGAAACTAGTGAAGGCGACCCAGTACTTC. This translates into CARPKLVKATQYF.

V and J are TRBV19 and TRBJ2-1; a possible D gene is TRBD1 (6 bases). The germline CDR1 and CDR2 sequences are LNHDA and SQIVND (reference sequence). The V and J ends lost 9 bases and 7 bases respectively, with 16 bases between them. The CDR3 length is 13 residues. CDR3 loop: CASEWGTGNEQFF. Here the CDR3 DNA reads TGTGCCAGCGAATGGGGAACAGGGAATGAGCAGTTCTTC.

In its sample, this clone was seen a few times. The V gene is TRBV19, the J gene TRBJ2-2; 11 bases are shared with TRBD2. This CDR3 comprises 17 residues. From germline, CDR1 is LNHDA and CDR2 SQIVND (reference sequence). After removal of 5 bases from V and 9 bases from J, the junction contained 14 bases not matched to a gene. The CDR3 sequence: CASSHGLAGPSLRELFF. In DNA form, the CDR3 reads TGTGCCAGTAGTCATGGACTAGCGGGCCCCTCACTTCGGGAGCTGTTTTTT.

V is TRBV4-3 and J is TRBJ2-1, with 13 bases lining up with TRBD2. Germline CDR1 is LGHNA and CDR2 is YSLEER. The V and J ends lost 0 bases and 15 bases, in that order; junction bases with no gene match: 11. This CDR3 is 16 amino acids long. This CDR3 is CASSQDVGLAGEGVFF. In DNA form, the CDR3 reads TGCGCCAGCAGCCAAGATGTTGGACTAGCGGGGGAGGGGGTGTTCTTC.

This chain links TRBV7-3 with TRBJ2-7; tentative D call: TRBD1 (5 bases). Trimming left V 2 bases short and J 2 bases short, with 19 bases between. This CDR3 has 17 residues. CDR1 is SGHTA, CDR2 FQGTGA, per germline. In DNA form, the CDR3 reads TGTGCCAGCAGCTTAGGGGCTGGTAACACGAGAGCCTACGAGCAGTACTTC. Translation: CASSLGAGNTRAYEQYF.

The chain uses TRBV27 and TRBJ1-6; 9 positions agree with TRBD1. This CDR3 contains 15 residues. Germline-derived CDR1 and CDR2 are MNHEY and SMNVEV (reference sequence). The junction had 7 bases not matched to a gene; V was cut back by 7 bases and J by 6 bases. CDR3 region: CASTRTGGSNSPLHF. The CDR3 bases are TGTGCCAGCACTCGAACAGGGGGCAGTAATTCACCCCTCCACTTT.

This chain links TRBV7-2 with TRBJ2-3; perhaps TRBD1 as D (6 bases). The CDR3 sequence is 15 residues long. The V end lost 7 bases, the J end lost 0 bases, and 14 bases lay between the germline ends. Germline-derived CDR1 and CDR2 are SGHTA and FQGNSA. The CDR3 reads CASTRGTHSTDTQYF. In DNA form, the CDR3 reads TGTGCCAGCACCAGGGGCACTCATAGCACAGATACGCAGTATTTT. The entire variable domain, with the rest obtained from reference TRBV7-2 and TRBJ2-3, is as follows: GAGVSQSPSNKVTEKGKDVELRCDPISGHTALYWYRQSLGQGLEFLIYFQGNSAPDKSGLPSDRFSAERTGGSVSTLTIQRTQQEDSAVYLCASTRGTHSTDTQYFGPGTRLTVL.

The chain combines TRBV6-1 with TRBJ2-2; 7 nucleotides align to TRBD2. The germline CDR1 and CDR2 sequences are MNHNS and SASEGT. V shed 8 bases, J shed 7 bases, and the junction held 10 bases outside the gene matches. This CDR3 contains 14 residues. The CDR3 nucleotides read TGTGCCAGCGACGCCAGCGGGGAGAACGGGGAGCTGTTTTTT. It encodes CASDASGENGELFF.

V is TRBV5-3 and J is TRBJ1-5; perhaps TRBD1 as D (6 bases). TRBV5-3 is reported as an ORF; its role is uncertain. This CDR3 has 14 residues. V lost 5 bases and J lost 4, with 13 bases in between. The CDR3 DNA follows: TGTGCCAGAAGTGGGGAGGGGGAAAATCAGCCCCAGCATTTT. Amino acids: CARSGEGENQPQHF.

The gene calls are TRBV5-6 and TRBJ2-3; 10 bases agree with TRBD2. The CDR3 contains 15 residues. The V gene end was trimmed by 6 bases and the J gene end by 8 bases; junction bases not matched to a gene: 12. Germline lookup yields CDR1 SGHDT and CDR2 YYEEEE. The CDR3 here is CASITSGGAGGTQYF. As DNA, the CDR3 is TGTGCCAGCATTACGAGCGGGGGGGCCGGGGGTACGCAGTATTTT.

The chain joins TRBV19 to TRBJ1-4; the match to TRBD1 covers 7 bases. The ends lost 6 bases at V and 4 bases at J; junction bases unmatched: 5. Germline loops: CDR1 LNHDA, CDR2 SQIVND (reference sequence). The CDR3 sequence is 14 residues long. The DNA of the CDR3 is TGTGCCAGTAGGCGACAGGGCCGTAATGAAAAACTGTTTTTT. Amino acids: CASRRQGRNEKLFF.

This clone has a handful of counts. This chain joins TRBV9 and TRBJ2-1; D is perhaps TRBD2 (6 bases). The CDR3 covers 19 residues. Germline V CDR1 and CDR2: SGDLS, YYNGEE. V lost 3 bases and J lost 0, with 22 bases in between. CDR3 region: CASSAPILGGSSSYNEQFF. The CDR3 DNA is TGTGCCAGCAGCGCCCCCATATTGGGGGGTTCGAGCTCCTACAATGAGCAGTTCTTC.